Below are 21 T cell receptor beta chains sequenced from a single sample in a study of T cell changes during pregnancy in multiple sclerosis. Sequencing used immunoSEQ multiplex PCR; TCRdb keeps in-frame clones, though not all of them. Among around 40,000 clones listed, 92% were seen once. The material was CD4+ T cells from peripheral blood mononuclear cells, obtained in the third trimester of pregnancy. These receptors were collected from a female donor with multiple sclerosis, enrolled in a pregnancy study.

The gene calls are TRBV14 and TRBJ1-1; tentative D call: TRBD1 (5 bases). The CDR3 runs to 13 residues. CDR1 is SGHDN, CDR2 FVKESK, per germline. V lost 0 bases, J lost 7 bases, and 9 bases lay in between. The CDR3 region is CASSQDGGIEAFF. The CDR3 region has the DNA TGTGCCAGCAGCCAAGATGGGGGGATTGAAGCTTTCTTT.

The CDR3 DNA reads TGTGCCAGCAGTGAAGCGCTTCCAGGGAACCGGCAGCCCCAGCATTTT. Translation gives CASSEALPGNRQPQHF. The genes are TRBV2 and TRBJ1-5, with a possible D match to TRBD1 (5 bases). The V end was cut by 0 bases, the J end by 7 bases, with 16 bases between. This CDR3 region has 16 residues. Germline CDR1 is SNHLY and CDR2 is FYNNEI.

The rearrangement uses TRBV30 and TRBJ2-5; tentative D call: TRBD1 (5 bases). Germline V gives CDR1 GTSNPN, CDR2 SVGIG (reference sequence). V gave up 0 bases and J gave up 7 bases, with 18 bases separating them. This CDR3 region has 15 residues. In DNA form, the CDR3 reads TGTGCCTGGAGTGTTTTGCTTGCGACAGAGGCGACCCAGTACTTC. It is translated as CAWSVLLATEATQYF.

On this clone: Sequence at one end of the junction differs from germline and may be a read error. The chain combines TRBV5-4 with TRBJ2-5; 9 nucleotides match TRBD2. Germline V gene sequence: CDR1 SGHNT, CDR2 YYREEE (reference sequence). The CDR3 is 13 residues long. The CDR3 nucleotides read TGTGCCAGCAGGTTAGCGGGAGAAGAGGCCCAGTACTTC. Residues: CASRLAGEEAQYF.

V and J are TRBV2 and TRBJ2-4; the D gene is possibly TRBD1 (6 bases). V lost 7 bases and J lost 7, with 14 bases in between. The CDR3 sequence is 13 residues long. In germline, CDR1 is SNHLY, CDR2 FYNNEI. The CDR3 DNA reads TGTGCCAGCAATGCACAGGGTTCGAACATTCAGTACTTC. Amino acid sequence: CASNAQGSNIQYF.

The chain combines TRBV10-3 with TRBJ2-3; possible D gene TRBD1, 6 bases. Between the trimmed V and J ends, which lost 10 bases and 2 bases, there was a span of 16 bases. Germline assignment: CDR1 ENHRY and CDR2 SYGVKD. This CDR3 has 14 amino acids. The DNA of the CDR3 is TGTGCCACAGGGGATAGCTCGGACACAGATACGCAGTATTTT. Encoded protein: CATGDSSDTDTQYF.

This clone was recorded once. This chain links TRBV27 with TRBJ2-3; 9 positions match TRBD1. Germline trimming cut 4 bases from V and 7 bases from J; bases unmatched to any gene: 6. Per the germline V gene, CDR1 is MNHEY and CDR2 is SMNVEV (reference sequence). CDR3 length: 14 residues. The CDR3 protein is CASSSDRGSNTQYF. The CDR3, as DNA: TGTGCCAGCAGTTCGGACAGGGGTTCGAATACGCAGTATTTT.

The table lists this clone with a count of one. V and J are TRBV27 and TRBJ2-2, with a tentative D call TRBD1 (5 bases). CDR3 length: 15 amino acids. Trimming took off 2 bases at V and 2 bases at J, with 9 bases between the two ends. Germline loops: CDR1 MNHEY, CDR2 SMNVEV (reference sequence). CDR3: CASSLQGRNTGELFF. The CDR3 nucleotides read TGTGCCAGCAGTTTACAGGGTCGAAACACCGGGGAGCTGTTTTTT.

The chain has TRBV5-1 and TRBJ2-3; 8 bases map to TRBD1. CDR3 size: 15 residues. Unmatched junction bases numbered 6, after V lost 0 bases and J lost 6 bases. Per germline, CDR1 SGHRS and CDR2 YFSETQ. CDR3 protein: CASSLGQGAVDTQYF. The CDR3 region has the DNA TGCGCCAGCAGCTTGGGGCAGGGGGCGGTTGATACGCAGTATTTT.

The chain uses TRBV7-2 and TRBJ2-7; TRBD1 matches at 7 bases. Germline CDR1 SGHTA, CDR2 FQGNSA. The V and J ends lost 5 bases and 5 bases, in that order; junction bases with no gene match: 9. There are 14 residues in the CDR3. The CDR3, as DNA: TGTGCCAGCAGCACAAGACAGGGTTTAAACGAGCAGTACTTC. Protein sequence: CASSTRQGLNEQYF.

The CDR3 loop reads CASSQTGNYGYTF. The CDR3 region has the DNA TGTGCCAGCAGCCAAACAGGGAACTATGGCTACACCTTC. The gene calls are TRBV14 and TRBJ1-2; a weak D match, TRBD1 (6 bases). Germline V CDR1 and CDR2: SGHDN, FVKESK. The CDR3 consists of 13 residues. Trimming stripped 2 bases from V and 2 bases from J, with 6 bases between.

The chain carries TRBV19 and TRBJ1-1; D perhaps matches TRBD1 (5 bases). The germline V gene encodes CDR1 LNHDA and CDR2 SQIVND (reference sequence). Trimming left V 7 bases short and J 2 bases short, with 14 bases between. There are 14 residues in the CDR3. This chain's CDR3 is CASTLGGSNTEAFF. CDR3 nucleotides: TGTGCCAGTACCCTGGGGGGATCCAACACTGAAGCTTTCTTT.

In this sample, this clone turned up once. V and J are TRBV5-1 and TRBJ2-7, with 12 nucleotides matching TRBD1. There are 15 residues in the CDR3. J was trimmed by 5 bases and V by 3 bases; bases with no gene match: 6. CDR1 and CDR2 (germline): SGHRS, YFSETQ. CDR3 sequence reads: CASSWGTGGIDEQYF. The CDR3 DNA reads as TGCGCCAGCAGCTGGGGGACAGGGGGCATTGACGAGCAGTACTTC.

The CDR3 DNA is TGTGCCAGCAACCCGGGACAGGGCCCATATGGCTACACCTTC. Translating it yields CASNPGQGPYGYTF. This sequence joins TRBV5-4 and TRBJ1-2; 9 positions agree with TRBD1. CDR1 is SGHNT, CDR2 YYREEE, per germline (reference sequence). Unmatched junction bases numbered 8, after V lost 6 bases and J lost 5 bases. CDR3 length equals 14 residues.

The chain joins TRBV20-1 to TRBJ2-1; D gene ambiguous. The CDR3 runs to 11 residues. Germline V gene lookup returns CDR1 DFQATT and CDR2 SNEGSKA (reference sequence). V was shortened by 1 base and J by 8 bases, with 6 bases between the two germline ends. The CDR3 DNA is TGCAGTGCTAGAGGGTCGGATGAGCAGTTCTTC. Amino acids: CSARGSDEQFF.

Only a few counts were recorded for this clone. The V and J genes are TRBV2 and TRBJ1-1, with 9 nucleotides matching TRBD1. V was clipped by 6 bases and J by 7 bases; unmatched bases: 6. Germline CDR1 SNHLY, CDR2 FYNNEI. The length of the CDR3 is 13 residues. CDR3 region: CASRQGASGEAFF. In DNA, the CDR3 is TGTGCCAGCAGACAGGGGGCCTCGGGTGAAGCTTTCTTT.

The chain recombines TRBV4-2 with TRBJ2-7, with TRBD1 as a possible D gene (5 bases). Trimming stripped 4 bases from V and 1 base from J, with 20 bases between. This CDR3 spans 17 amino acids. Germline CDR1 and CDR2: LGHNA and YNFKEQ. The CDR3 DNA reads TGTGCCAGCAGCCGCGCCCAGCCCTCGGACAATTCCTACGAGCAGTACTTC. It specifies CASSRAQPSDNSYEQYF.

The gene calls are TRBV30 and TRBJ1-1, with unresolved D. CDR1 and CDR2 from the germline V gene are GTSNPN and SVGIG (reference sequence). CDR3 length equals 13 residues. Trimming shortened V by 3 bases and J by 6 bases, and 14 bases separated the two germline ends. CDR3 in amino acids: CAWRTAGVSEAFF. The CDR3 region has the DNA TGTGCCTGGAGGACCGCAGGCGTCTCTGAAGCTTTCTTT. Full variable domain (rest looked up from reference TRBV30 and TRBJ1-1): SQTIHQWPATLVQPVGSPLSLECTVEGTSNPNLYWYRQAAGRGLQLLFYSVGIGQISSEVPQNLSASRPQDRQFILSSKKLLLSDSGFYLCAWRTAGVSEAFFGQGTRLTVV.

This chain uses TRBV5-5 with TRBJ2-1; 7 positions match TRBD2. V was pared by 7 bases and J by 2 bases, with 9 bases of the junction left unmatched. Germline V lookup: CDR1 SGHKS, CDR2 YYEKEE (reference sequence). This CDR3 contains 15 residues. CDR3 coding DNA: TGTGCCAGCTTTAGCGGGCCCGAAACCTACAATGAGCAGTTCTTC. Translation: CASFSGPETYNEQFF.

The genes are TRBV7-2 and TRBJ2-1; 10 bases map to TRBD2. Germline lookup yields CDR1 SGHTA and CDR2 FQGNSA. This CDR3 spans 15 amino acids. Trimming cost V 1 base and J 7 bases; bases outside gene matches: 4. The CDR3 loop reads CASSLENSGRNEQFF. CDR3 in DNA: TGTGCCAGCAGCTTAGAGAATAGCGGGAGGAATGAGCAGTTCTTC.

The V gene is TRBV2, the J gene TRBJ2-1, with D tentatively TRBD1 (6 bases). Germline V lookup: CDR1 SNHLY, CDR2 FYNNEI. Trimming cost V 10 bases and J 7 bases, with 14 bases left between them. This CDR3 has 12 amino acids. The CDR3: CANLQGTNEQFF. CDR3 sequence (DNA): TGTGCCAACCTACAGGGTACGAATGAGCAGTTCTTC.